This record covers a single T cell receptor (beta chain). Self-reported history from a screening survey and questionnaire set each donor's cohort. What the recovered Cohort 3 donors had was two negative PCRs, clearance, or symptom resolution. The data belong to a study of blood T cell repertoires in COVID-19. How the authors handled the data: Quantification of nucleated cells was approximated via reference gene primer amplification. Some clones are missing from TCRdb's copy, which holds only in-frame ones; the method was immunoSEQ multiplex PCR. V and J calls and clone size are as listed in that table; D and trimming were resolved from the DNA. The sample contains fewer than 200,000 clones, 84% of which appear only once. The V end lost 6 bases, the J end lost 9 bases, and 21 bases lay between the germline ends. The CDR3 runs to 16 residues. The germline V gene has CDR1 MDHEN and CDR2 SYDVKM.

Sequencing was carried out using PBMCs or T cells enriched from blood (not recorded which). This chain joins TRBV28 and TRBJ1-6; weak D call: TRBD1 (6 bases). The TCR sequence derives from a man aged 50 to 60 who had recovered from COVID-19. The CDR3 spells CASSRTPGGRSSPLHF. The CDR3 DNA reads TGTGCCAGCAGCCGGACGCCGGGGGGGCGCAGTTCACCCCTCCACTTT. Based on the CDR3 plus reference TRBV28 and TRBJ1-6, the full variable domain is DVKVTQSSRYLVKRTGEKVFLECVQDMDHENMFWYRQDPGLGLRLIYFSYDVKMKEKGDIPEGYSVSREKKERFSLILESASTNQTSMYLCASSRTPGGRSSPLHFGNGTRLTVT.